Sequencing of this TCR beta chain was carried out in a study of blood T cell repertoires in COVID-19. Study at large: The origin of the acute and convalescent COVID-19 samples was the United States, Italy and Spain.

J was trimmed by 0 bases and V by 6 bases; bases with no gene match: 5. The CDR3 totals 15 residues. The germline gives CDR1 SGHVS, CDR2 FQNEAQ. Authors' analysis steps: Counts of nucleated cells, estimated from reference gene primer amplification, were obtained. The table came from immunoSEQ multiplex PCR; TCRdb's copy has only in-frame clones and leaves some out. V and J calls plus clone size are reproduced from that table; the DNA served to infer D and trimming. The table has 150,000 to 200,000 clones, 80% seen once. Those who participated ranged in age from about 18 to 89 years and resided in roughly 26 US areas. Participants had their cohort set by participant-reported clinical history.

The rearrangement uses TRBV7-8 and TRBJ2-7, with TRBD1 identical over 10 bases. The TCR was taken from a man aged 55 to 70 who had been exposed to COVID-19. The sequencing input was PBMCs or T cells enriched from blood (not recorded which). The CDR3 region is CASRPDRGSSYEQYF. The DNA of the CDR3 is TGTGCCAGCAGGCCGGACAGGGGGAGCTCCTACGAGCAGTACTTC.